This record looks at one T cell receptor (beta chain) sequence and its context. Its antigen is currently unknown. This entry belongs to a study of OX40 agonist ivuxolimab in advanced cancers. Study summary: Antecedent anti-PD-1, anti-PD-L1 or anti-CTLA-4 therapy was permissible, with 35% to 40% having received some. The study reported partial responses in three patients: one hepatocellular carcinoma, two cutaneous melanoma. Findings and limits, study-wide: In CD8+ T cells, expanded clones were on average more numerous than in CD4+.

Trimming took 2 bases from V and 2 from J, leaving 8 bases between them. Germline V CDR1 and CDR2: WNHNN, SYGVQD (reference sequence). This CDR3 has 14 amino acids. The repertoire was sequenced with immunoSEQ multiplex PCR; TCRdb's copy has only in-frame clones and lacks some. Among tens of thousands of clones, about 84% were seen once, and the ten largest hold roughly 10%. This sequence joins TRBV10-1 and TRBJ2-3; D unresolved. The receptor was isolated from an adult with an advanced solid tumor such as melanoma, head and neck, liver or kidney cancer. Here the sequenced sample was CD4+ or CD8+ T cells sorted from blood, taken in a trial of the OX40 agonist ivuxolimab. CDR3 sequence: CASSEGAPTDTQYF. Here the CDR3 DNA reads TGCGCCAGCAGTGAGGGTGCTCCCACAGATACGCAGTATTTT.